This TCR beta chain was found in a study of T cells after yellow fever vaccination. General observations from the study: Post-booster repertoires again held most primary-vaccination clones (about 95% CD4, about 88% CD8).

TCR cDNA was made by 5'RACE template switching, adding a universal primer site and UMIs. MiXCR, run by TCRdb on the 5' RACE reads, gives a single entry per CDR3 protein. The sample lists about 130,000 distinct CDR3 sequences, 6.5% to 8% occurring once. With 0 bases removed from V and 5 bases from J, the gap between germline ends came to 4 bases. Germline CDR1 DFQATT, CDR2 SNEGSKA (reference sequence). This CDR3 is 12 amino acids long. This clonotype was picked up many times. Its antigen is not known. This TCR came from a man between 18 and 29 years old who received the YFV17D yellow fever vaccine. The sequencing used CD4+ T cells sorted from PBMCs, collected 9 to 10 days after the first yellow fever vaccination. V and J are TRBV20-1 and TRBJ2-2, with D uncertain. The CDR3 DNA is TGCAGTGCTAGAGAGGGGACCGGGGAGCTGTTTTTT. This encodes CSAREGTGELFF.